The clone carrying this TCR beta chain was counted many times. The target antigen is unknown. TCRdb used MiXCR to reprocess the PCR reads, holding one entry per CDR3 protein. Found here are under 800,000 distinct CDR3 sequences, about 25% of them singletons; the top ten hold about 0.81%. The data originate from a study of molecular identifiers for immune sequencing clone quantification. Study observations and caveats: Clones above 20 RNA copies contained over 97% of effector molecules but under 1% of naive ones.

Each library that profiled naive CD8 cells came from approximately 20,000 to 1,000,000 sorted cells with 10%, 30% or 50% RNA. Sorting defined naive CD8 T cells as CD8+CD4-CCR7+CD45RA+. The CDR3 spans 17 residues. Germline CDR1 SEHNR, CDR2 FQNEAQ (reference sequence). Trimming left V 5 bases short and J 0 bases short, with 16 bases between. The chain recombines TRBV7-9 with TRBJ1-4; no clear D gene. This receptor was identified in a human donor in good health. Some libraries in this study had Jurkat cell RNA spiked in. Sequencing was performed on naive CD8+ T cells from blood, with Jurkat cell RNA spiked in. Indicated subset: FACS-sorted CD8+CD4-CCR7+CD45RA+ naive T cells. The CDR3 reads CASSLADTRATNEKLFF. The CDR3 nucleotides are TGTGCCAGCAGCCTGGCAGACACTAGGGCAACTAATGAAAAACTGTTTTTT.